This TCR beta chain was obtained from a study of T cells in Graves' hyperthyroidism and ophthalmopathy. The source material, RNA transcripts, was used to amplify TCR beta CDR3 regions. The TCR CDR3 first-round RT-PCR relied on the HTBI primer set. TCRdb re-called the multiplex PCR reads with MiXCR, one entry per CDR3 protein. The data hold 350,000 or so distinct CDR3 sequences, with roughly 23% observed a single time. This clonotype showed up many times. V dropped 5 bases and J dropped 0 bases, with 19 bases sitting between them. The V gene's germline CDR1 is SGHAT and CDR2 FQNNGV. CDR3 size: 17 residues. It was uncontrolled infection, other autoimmune disease, pregnancy or lactation that excluded patients.

The V call is TRBV11-2, the J call TRBJ1-1; D remains unclear. The clonotype originates from a woman aged 45-59 years with Graves' hyperthyroidism. Sequencing was carried out using blood. The CDR3 loop is CASSPHVGVIMNTEAFF. CDR3 coding DNA: TGTGCCAGCAGCCCCCACGTAGGAGTGATTATGAACACTGAAGCTTTCTTT.